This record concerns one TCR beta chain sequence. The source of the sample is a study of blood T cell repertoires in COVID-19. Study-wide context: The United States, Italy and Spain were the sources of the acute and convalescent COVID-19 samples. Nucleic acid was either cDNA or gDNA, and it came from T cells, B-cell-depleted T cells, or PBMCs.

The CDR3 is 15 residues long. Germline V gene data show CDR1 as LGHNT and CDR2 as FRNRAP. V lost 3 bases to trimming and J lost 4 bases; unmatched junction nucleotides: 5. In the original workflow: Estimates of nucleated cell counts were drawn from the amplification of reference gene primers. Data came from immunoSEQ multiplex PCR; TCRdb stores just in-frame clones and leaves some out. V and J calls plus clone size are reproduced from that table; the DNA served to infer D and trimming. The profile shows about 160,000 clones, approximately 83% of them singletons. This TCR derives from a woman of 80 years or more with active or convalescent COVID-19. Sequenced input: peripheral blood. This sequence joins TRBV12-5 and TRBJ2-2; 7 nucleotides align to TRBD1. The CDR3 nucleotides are TGTGCTAGTGGTTTCAGACAGGGAAGCACCGGGGAGCTGTTTTTT. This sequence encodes CASGFRQGSTGELFF.